The 14 T cell receptor beta chains in this list originate from one sample, sequenced in a study of response to subunit inactivated influenza vaccine. TCRdb passed the RT-PCR reads through MiXCR, listing each CDR3 protein once. The sample yields about 520,000 distinct CDR3 sequences, approximately 11% seen once. The source was PBMCs from blood, collected about 6 weeks after vaccination. Receptors were obtained from a man in his fifties who received an inactivated influenza vaccine.

This clonotype was seen many times. The CDR3 loop reads CSASRSSSSFEQFF. The CDR3 DNA sequence: TGCAGTGCTAGTAGGTCGTCTAGCTCGTTTGAGCAGTTCTTC. This chain joins TRBV20-1 and TRBJ2-1; D is perhaps TRBD2 (5 bases). Per germline, CDR1 DFQATT and CDR2 SNEGSKA (reference sequence). The CDR3 covers 14 residues. V shed 3 bases and J shed 9 bases, with 18 bases lying between them.

This clonotype was seen a few times. J is TRBJ2-7 and V is TRBV18; 13 bases are shared with TRBD2. J lost 7 bases, V lost 5 bases, and 8 bases had no gene match. Germline assignment: CDR1 KGHSH and CDR2 LQKENI. The CDR3 contains 15 residues. CDR3 bases: TGTGCCAGCTCAACCGGGACTAGCGGGAATTTTGAGCAGTACTTC. Encoded protein: CASSTGTSGNFEQYF. Filled out from reference TRBV18 and TRBJ2-7, the complete variable domain reads NAGVMQNPRHLVRRRGQEARLRCSPMKGHSHVYWYRQLPEEGLKFMVYLQKENIIDESGMPKERFSAEFPKEGPSILRIQQVVRGDSAAYFCASSTGTSGNFEQYFGPGTRLTVT.

The chain has TRBV20-1 and TRBJ2-3; 7 bases match TRBD2. Germline lookup yields CDR1 DFQATT and CDR2 SNEGSKA (reference sequence). Trimming at V came to 5 bases and at J to 2 bases, leaving 7 bases not matched to a gene. CDR3 length: 14 residues. The CDR3 protein is CSAARGVATDTQYF. DNA of the CDR3: TGCAGTGCTGCCCGGGGGGTAGCCACAGATACGCAGTATTTT.

This clonotype has at least ten counts. The genes are TRBV20-1 and TRBJ2-1; 7 nucleotides line up with TRBD1. The CDR3 contains 14 residues. Trimming cost V 3 bases and J 7 bases; bases outside gene matches: 9. The germline CDR1 and CDR2 sequences are DFQATT and SNEGSKA (reference sequence). CDR3 residues: CSASGSDRVNEQFF. CDR3 DNA sequence: TGCAGTGCTAGTGGGAGCGACAGGGTGAATGAGCAGTTCTTC.

CDR3 sequence reads: CASSETDRLGEQYF. CDR3 in DNA: TGTGCCAGCAGTGAAACGGACAGGTTAGGCGAGCAGTACTTC. V gene TRBV2 combines with J gene TRBJ2-7; 7 nucleotides agree with TRBD1. V was pared by 2 bases and J by 6 bases, with 7 bases of the junction left unmatched. The CDR3 spans 14 residues. Germline-derived CDR1 and CDR2 are SNHLY and FYNNEI. Full variable domain (rest looked up from reference TRBV2 and TRBJ2-7): EPEVTQTPSHQVTQMGQEVILRCVPISNHLYFYWYRQILGQKVEFLVSFYNNEISEKSEIFDDQFSVERPDGSNFTLKIRSTKLEDSAMYFCASSETDRLGEQYFGPGTRLTVT.

This chain joins TRBV21-1 and TRBJ2-1; TRBD1 is taken as the D call from the table, unchecked against the DNA. TRBV21-1 is noted as a pseudogene. This CDR3 has 16 residues. DNA for the CDR3: TGTGCCAGCAGCGCCCCCGGGACAGGGACGTACAATGAGCAGTTCTTC. This translates into CASSAPGTGTYNEQFF.

This clonotype has just one count. The junction departs from germline at one end; a sequencing error may be responsible. The rearrangement uses TRBV2 and TRBJ1-5, with TRBD1 matching over 8 bases. The CDR3 runs 15 residues. CDR1 and CDR2 from the germline V gene are SNHLY and FYNNEI. CDR3 region: CASSAEQGGKQPQHF. The CDR3 coding sequence is TGTGCCAGCAGTGCAGAACAGGGGGGCAAACAGCCCCAGCATTTT. The variable domain in full, completed from reference TRBV2 and TRBJ1-5, reads EPEVTQTPSHQVTQMGQEVILRCVPISNHLYFYWYRQILGQKVEFLVSFYNNEISEKSEIFDDQFSVERPDGSNFTLKIRSTKLEDSAMYFCASSAEQGGKQPQHFGDGTRLSIL.

This clonotype was seen more than once but under ten times. This sequence joins TRBV6-2 or TRBV6-3 and TRBJ2-2; TRBD2 agrees at 9 bases. J gave up 6 bases and V 2 bases, and 19 bases lay outside the gene matches. Per the germline V gene, CDR1 is MNHEY and CDR2 is SVGEGT. This CDR3 region has 20 residues. The CDR3 loop reads CASSYDFFAVGGGAPGELFF. In DNA form, the CDR3 reads TGTGCCAGCAGTTACGATTTCTTCGCGGTCGGCGGGGGGGCTCCCGGGGAGCTGTTTTTT.

The V and J genes are TRBV20-1 and TRBJ2-7, with a weak D call TRBD2 (6 bases). Looked up from germline, CDR1 is DFQATT and CDR2 is SNEGSKA (reference sequence). CDR3 size: 14 residues. Trimming cost V 0 bases and J 2 bases, with 11 bases left between them. In DNA form, the CDR3 reads TGCAGTGCTAGAGATCTGGAGGGGACCTACGAGCAGTACTTC. This sequence encodes CSARDLEGTYEQYF.

There are a few counts of this clonotype. The rearrangement links TRBV5-1 to TRBJ2-7; 10 nucleotides match TRBD2. The CDR3 length is 15 residues. The germline CDR1 and CDR2 sequences are SGHRS and YFSETQ. The junction had 5 bases not matched to a gene; V was cut back by 2 bases and J by 3 bases. CDR3 sequence: CASSFGASGSYEQYF. The CDR3 coding sequence is TGCGCCAGCAGCTTCGGGGCTAGCGGGAGCTACGAGCAGTACTTC.

For this clonotype: The junction shows a germline mismatch at one end, possibly a read error. The V and J genes are TRBV15 and TRBJ2-5, with D perhaps TRBD2 (5 bases). CDR3 length: 15 amino acids. CDR1 and CDR2 (germline): LNHNV, YYDKDF (reference sequence). CDR3 sequence: CATSRGRRDRETQYF. DNA for the CDR3: TGTGCCACCAGTAGAGGCCGGAGAGACCGGGAAACCCAGTACTTC. The variable domain in full, with the rest retrieved from reference TRBV15 and TRBJ2-5, is DAMVIQNPRYQVTQFGKPVTLSCSQTLNHNVMYWYQQKSSQAPKLLFHYYDKDFNNEADTPDNFQSRRPNTSFCFLDIRSPGLGDTAMYLCATSRGRRDRETQYFGPGTRLLVL.

This clonotype was detected many times. The chain couples TRBV12-3 or TRBV12-4 to TRBJ2-5; 8 bases are shared with TRBD2. The CDR3 is 16 amino acids. J lost 6 bases, V lost 6 bases, and 15 bases had no gene match. The CDR3 DNA sequence: TGTGCCAGCAGCGGAGAGGCCACTAGCGGTGGAAAGACCCAGTACTTC. Protein: CASSGEATSGGKTQYF.

This clonotype was found many times. The chain joins TRBV10-2 to TRBJ2-5; unclear D gene. The V and J ends lost 2 bases and 4 bases respectively, with 2 bases between them. The germline V gene encodes CDR1 WSHSY and CDR2 SAAADI. The CDR3 loop spans 11 amino acids. CDR3 loop: CASSEAETQYF. The CDR3 DNA follows: TGCGCCAGCAGTGAGGCAGAGACCCAGTACTTC.

This chain joins TRBV5-6 and TRBJ2-7; D unresolved. The CDR3 loop spans 14 amino acids. Trimming cost V 0 bases and J 4 bases, with 11 bases left between them. Germline CDR1 SGHDT, CDR2 YYEEEE. This CDR3 is CASSLGVTQYEQYF. The CDR3 DNA sequence: TGTGCCAGCAGCTTGGGAGTGACCCAGTACGAGCAGTACTTC.